The next 20 T cell receptor beta chains were all read from a single sample in a study of cytomegalovirus exposure and HLA in healthy donors (dated by TCRdb to 2015 to 2018). Receptor amplification or capture employed the immunoSEQ multiplex PCR assay. A mixture of 60 forward primers for TCR Vbeta segments and 13 reverse primers for TCR Jbeta segments was used in the multiplex PCR. Entries here come from immuneACCESS through TCRdb and include only in-frame sequences with V and J called. Some clones fail to appear in such tables; in the studies checked, an unresolved V gene covers under half of the shortfall, and the cause of the remainder is unknown. The sample data list hundreds of thousands of clones, and around 80% of these were observed just once. The ten top clones hold approximately 0.47% of the sample. The sequenced sample consisted of PBMCs. The receptors were gathered from a boy between 10 and 17 years old in good health and CMV-seronegative.

The gene calls are TRBV5-1 and TRBJ2-5; 11 nucleotides agree with TRBD2. This CDR3 spans 15 amino acids. Germline-derived CDR1 and CDR2 are SGHRS and YFSETQ. J lost 11 bases, V lost 0 bases, and 9 bases had no gene match. The CDR3 DNA reads TGCGCCAGCAGCTTGGAAGCTAGCGGGAGGATGGTGCAGTACTTC. This sequence encodes CASSLEASGRMVQYF.

This sequence joins TRBV14 and TRBJ2-3, with 7 bases that match TRBD2. The V and J ends lost 6 bases and 2 bases, in that order; junction bases with no gene match: 11. CDR1 is SGHDN and CDR2 is FVKESK in the germline V gene. CDR3 size: 16 residues. CDR3 region: CASSPPLAAYTDTQYF. The DNA for the CDR3 is TGTGCCAGCAGTCCTCCCCTAGCGGCATACACAGATACGCAGTATTTT.

The V call is TRBV18, the J call TRBJ2-7, with 8 bases matching TRBD2. Germline values: CDR1 KGHSH, CDR2 LQKENI. The CDR3 runs to 15 residues. The junction had 6 bases not matched to a gene; V was cut back by 3 bases and J by 2 bases. The CDR3 sequence is CASSPLLADTYEQYF. Written as DNA, the CDR3 is TGTGCCAGCTCACCCCTACTAGCGGACACCTACGAGCAGTACTTC.

This clone occurred once. The chain recombines TRBV30 with TRBJ2-5; 15 bases line up with TRBD2. V was clipped by 4 bases and J by 2 bases; unmatched bases: 8. Looked up from germline, CDR1 is GTSNPN and CDR2 is SVGIG (reference sequence). The length of the CDR3 is 17 residues. This CDR3 reads CAWIDFGLAGGQETQYF. The CDR3 coding sequence is TGTGCCTGGATAGATTTCGGACTAGCGGGAGGGCAAGAGACCCAGTACTTC.

The chain links TRBV30 to TRBJ2-2, with D unresolved. Between the trimmed V and J ends, which lost 6 bases and 1 base, there was a span of 12 bases. The CDR3 contains 14 residues. In germline, CDR1 is GTSNPN, CDR2 SVGIG (reference sequence). CDR3 in amino acids: CACTKNLNTGELFF. CDR3 coding DNA: TGTGCCTGCACGAAGAACTTGAACACCGGGGAGCTGTTTTTT.

This sequence joins TRBV15 and TRBJ2-5, with D tentatively TRBD2 (5 bases). The DNA end is more similar to TRBJ2-7, so the J call may be wrong. CDR3 length equals 15 residues. Germline assignment: CDR1 LNHNV and CDR2 YYDKDF (reference sequence). The CDR3 DNA sequence: TGTGCCACCAGCAGAGGCCGGGGAACCCCCTACGAGCAGTACTTC. It codes for CATSRGRGTPYEQYF.

The V gene is TRBV7-3, the J gene TRBJ1-1; D might be TRBD1 (6 bases). This CDR3 is built from 13 residues. CDR1 is SGHTA, CDR2 FQGTGA, per germline. Between the trimmed V and J ends, which lost 0 bases and 7 bases, there was a span of 9 bases. The CDR3: CASSLTRGYEAFF. For the CDR3, the DNA is TGTGCCAGCAGCTTAACCAGGGGTTATGAAGCTTTCTTT.

V usage is TRBV27 and J usage is TRBJ1-4; 8 positions agree with TRBD1. V lost 7 bases, J lost 10 bases, and 8 bases stayed unmatched. Germline lookup yields CDR1 MNHEY and CDR2 SMNVEV (reference sequence). The CDR3 runs 13 residues. The CDR3 region has the DNA TGTGCCAGCACAAATTCAGGGGGCGGAAAACTGTTTTTT. This translates into CASTNSGGGKLFF.

This clone was observed a few times. The chain uses TRBV6-4 and TRBJ2-1; perhaps TRBD1 as D (6 bases). There are 15 residues in the CDR3. Per germline, CDR1 MRHNA and CDR2 SNTAGT. The ends were cut back, 0 bases at V and 9 bases at J, with 15 bases in the middle. The CDR3 DNA is TGTGCCAGCAGTGACTCGAGGTCAGGGGCTGCTGAGCAGTTCTTC. Its protein product is CASSDSRSGAAEQFF.

The gene calls are TRBV2 and TRBJ1-4, with a tentative D call TRBD1 (6 bases). V lost 7 bases, J lost 7 bases, and 13 bases lay in between. From germline, CDR1 is SNHLY and CDR2 FYNNEI. CDR3 size: 13 residues. CDR3 DNA: TGTGCCAGCACAGGGGATCGGGGTGAAAAACTGTTTTTT. It codes for CASTGDRGEKLFF.

The rearrangement links TRBV11-3 to TRBJ1-6; D is unresolved. V was shortened by 4 bases and J by 12 bases, with 10 bases between the two germline ends. This CDR3 comprises 12 residues. Germline values: CDR1 SGHNT, CDR2 YENEEA. CDR3 bases: TGTGCCAGCAGCTCGGTGGGAGGACCCCTCCACTTT. The encoded protein is CASSSVGGPLHF.

The chain carries TRBV2 and TRBJ1-6, with a weak D call TRBD1 (6 bases). The CDR3 runs to 14 residues. Germline V gives CDR1 SNHLY, CDR2 FYNNEI. V shed 4 bases and J shed 14 bases, with 18 bases lying between them. The CDR3 region is CASSVRREGGTLHF. The CDR3 bases are TGTGCCAGCAGTGTCCGCAGGGAGGGGGGCACCCTCCACTTT. Looking up the rest from reference TRBV2 and TRBJ1-6 gives the full variable domain: EPEVTQTPSHQVTQMGQEVILRCVPISNHLYFYWYRQILGQKVEFLVSFYNNEISEKSEIFDDQFSVERPDGSNFTLKIRSTKLEDSAMYFCASSVRREGGTLHFGNGTRLTVT.

This rearrangement joins TRBV6-5 to TRBJ2-7, with D unresolved. This CDR3 is built from 13 residues. Germline V gives CDR1 MNHEY, CDR2 SVGAGI. V was shortened by 8 bases and J by 0 bases, with 11 bases between the two germline ends. CDR3 nucleotide sequence: TGTGCCAGCCTCTCCCCCGGCTCCTACGAGCAGTACTTC. This translates into CASLSPGSYEQYF.

J is TRBJ1-3 and V is TRBV25-1, with D tentatively TRBD1 (6 bases). Germline V CDR1 and CDR2: MGHDK, SYGVNS. V shed 6 bases and J shed 8 bases, with 11 bases lying between them. The CDR3 covers 12 residues. The DNA of the CDR3 is TGTGCCAGCAGAGGGGGTGCGGACACCATATATTTT. Translated: CASRGGADTIYF.

This chain's CDR3 is CASSGTGDGQPQHF. DNA of the CDR3: TGTGCCAGCAGTGGAACAGGGGACGGTCAGCCCCAGCATTTT. This chain joins TRBV25-1 and TRBJ1-5; 7 nucleotides line up with TRBD1. This CDR3 is built from 14 residues. J gave up 6 bases and V 4 bases, and 6 bases lay outside the gene matches. Per germline, CDR1 MGHDK and CDR2 SYGVNS.

The V gene is TRBV12-5, the J gene TRBJ1-4; D is uncertain. The germline gives CDR1 LGHNT, CDR2 FRNRAP. This CDR3 region has 14 residues. The V end was cut by 0 bases, the J end by 4 bases, with 6 bases between. The CDR3 sequence is CASGLVQHNEKLFF. The DNA for the CDR3 is TGTGCTAGTGGTTTGGTACAACATAATGAAAAACTGTTTTTT.

In the case of this clone: The germline gene is not matched at one end of the junction; a read error may be the cause. The CDR3 DNA follows: TGTGCCAGTAGTATACTAGCGACGACCTCCCACGAGCAGTACTTC. It translates to CASSILATTSHEQYF. The V call is TRBV19, the J call TRBJ2-7, with a possible D match to TRBD2 (6 bases). Germline CDR1 and CDR2: LNHDA and SQIVND (reference sequence). This CDR3 spans 15 amino acids. Full variable domain (missing parts from reference TRBV19 and TRBJ2-7): DGGITQSPKYLFRKEGQNVTLSCEQNLNHDAMYWYRQDPGQGLRLIYYSQIVNDFQKGDIAEGYSVSREKKESFPLTVTSAQKNPTAFYLCASSILATTSHEQYFGPGTRLTVT.

V usage is TRBV2 and J usage is TRBJ1-3; D unclear. In germline, CDR1 is SNHLY, CDR2 FYNNEI. The CDR3 covers 13 residues. V lost 7 bases and J lost 2, with 9 bases in between. CDR3 sequence (DNA): TGTGCCAGCAACCCAGGTACTGGAAACACCATATATTTT. It yields the protein CASNPGTGNTIYF. The variable domain in full, with the rest retrieved from reference TRBV2 and TRBJ1-3, is EPEVTQTPSHQVTQMGQEVILRCVPISNHLYFYWYRQILGQKVEFLVSFYNNEISEKSEIFDDQFSVERPDGSNFTLKIRSTKLEDSAMYFCASNPGTGNTIYFGEGSWLTVV.

The chain employs TRBV19 and TRBJ1-5; 11 bases are a match to TRBD1. The CDR3 sequence is 16 residues long. Germline values: CDR1 LNHDA, CDR2 SQIVND (reference sequence). Trimming cost V 6 bases and J 3 bases; bases outside gene matches: 7. CDR3 loop: CASSRRTGGLNQPQHF. The CDR3 nucleotides read TGTGCCAGTAGCCGACGGACAGGGGGCCTCAATCAGCCCCAGCATTTT.

The chain couples TRBV10-2 to TRBJ2-1; 11 positions agree with TRBD1. The CDR3 is made up of 14 amino acids. Trimming took 6 bases from V and 8 from J; bases not matched to a gene: 6. Per the germline V gene, CDR1 is WSHSY and CDR2 is SAAADI. In DNA form, the CDR3 reads TGCGCCAGCAGAGGGACAGGGGGAATAGATGAGCAGTTCTTC. Translated, it gives CASRGTGGIDEQFF.